These 22 T cell receptor beta chains were all obtained from the same sample, sequenced in a study of vaccination effects on CD4 cells after COVID-19. Here immunoSEQ multiplex PCR was the method, and the copy in TCRdb shows in-frame clones only, minus some. This sample has 25,000 to 30,000 clones, with approximately 71% found just once. After expansion with viral peptide pools in the ViraFEST assay, antigen-specific CD4+ T cells were sequenced. On roughly day 10 of culture, CD4+ T cells were separated out. Two doses of either BNT162b2 or mRNA-1273 were given to each participant. These receptors have no known antigen. Sequenced material: CD4+ T cells from PBMCs cultured with HCoV-NL63 spike peptides, taken after COVID-19 vaccination. The receptors shown here come from a human donor who received a COVID-19 vaccine.

The chain couples TRBV5-4 to TRBJ1-2; 10 nucleotides line up with TRBD1. The V segment lost 1 base and the J segment 0 bases; nucleotides outside the gene matches: 15. There are 20 residues in the CDR3. From germline, CDR1 is SGHNT and CDR2 YYREEE (reference sequence). DNA for the CDR3: TGTGCCAGCAGCTTGAGGCGGGCCGGGACAGGGGCTTTAGCTAACTATGGCTACACCTTC. This gives the protein CASSLRRAGTGALANYGYTF.

This chain uses TRBV6-5 with TRBJ1-6; maybe TRBD1 (5 bases). Trimming took off 2 bases at V and 7 bases at J, with 15 bases between the two ends. The CDR3 consists of 16 residues. The V gene's germline CDR1 is MNHEY and CDR2 SVGAGI. CDR3 DNA sequence: TGTGCCAGCAGTTACGGGGGTAGGCCGCTAAATTCACCCCTCCACTTT. This translates into CASSYGGRPLNSPLHF.

To note about this clone: The junction departs from germline at one end; a sequencing error may be responsible. The V gene is TRBV9, the J gene TRBJ1-2; 7 bases match TRBD1. This CDR3 spans 12 amino acids. Germline CDR1 reads SGDLS; CDR2 reads YYNGEE. CDR3: CASSGDMGQPIF. CDR3 DNA: TGTGCCAGCAGCGGAGACATGGGACAGCCGATCTTC.

The chain carries TRBV11-2 and TRBJ2-7; D might be TRBD1 (8 bases). Per germline, CDR1 SGHAT and CDR2 FQNNGV. V lost 5 bases and J 3 bases, leaving 20 bases between the germline ends. The CDR3 runs to 16 residues. CDR3 nucleotide sequence: TGTGCCAGCAGCGGGAGGGACAGGAATCTTTACTACGAGCAGTACTTC. Its translation is CASSGRDRNLYYEQYF.

A few counts support this clone. The gene calls are TRBV5-1 and TRBJ2-3; 12 nucleotides agree with TRBD2. The CDR3 length is 16 residues. V was clipped by 1 base and J by 4 bases; unmatched bases: 4. The germline gives CDR1 SGHRS, CDR2 YFSETQ. CDR3 sequence (DNA): TGCGCCAGCAGCTTGCCTAGCGGGAGGGCCTCAGATACGCAGTATTTT. The encoded protein is CASSLPSGRASDTQYF.

The gene calls are TRBV4-1 and TRBJ2-3; TRBD2 might be the D (5 bases). Germline values: CDR1 MGHRA, CDR2 YSYEKL. Trimming pared 2 bases from V and 1 base from J, leaving 10 bases between. The CDR3 length is 15 residues. The CDR3 coding sequence is TGCGCCAGCAGCCAAATCGGGATTCGCACAGATACGCAGTATTTT. It specifies CASSQIGIRTDTQYF.

This clone was found once. V gene TRBV18 combines with J gene TRBJ1-2; possible D gene TRBD1, 5 bases. The CDR3 spans 16 residues. Germline V gene lookup returns CDR1 KGHSH and CDR2 LQKENI. The ends were cut back, 3 bases at V and 5 bases at J, with 19 bases in the middle. The DNA of the CDR3 is TGTGCCAGCTCACCGATAAAAAGTGCAGGGTTTTATGGCTACACCTTC. It encodes CASSPIKSAGFYGYTF. Using reference TRBV18 and TRBJ1-2 for the parts outside the CDR3, the full variable domain is NAGVMQNPRHLVRRRGQEARLRCSPMKGHSHVYWYRQLPEEGLKFMVYLQKENIIDESGMPKERFSAEFPKEGPSILRIQQVVRGDSAAYFCASSPIKSAGFYGYTFGSGTRLTVV.

The chain carries TRBV19 and TRBJ1-5; D perhaps matches TRBD1 (5 bases). The V end was cut by 3 bases, the J end by 6 bases, with 15 bases between. The length of the CDR3 is 15 residues. Germline loops: CDR1 LNHDA, CDR2 SQIVND (reference sequence). The CDR3 sequence: CASSIQAGNGQPQHF. CDR3 coding DNA: TGTGCCAGTAGTATCCAGGCAGGGAACGGTCAGCCCCAGCATTTT.

The rearrangement links TRBV13 to TRBJ2-3; tentatively, D is TRBD2 (6 bases). The CDR3 loop spans 16 amino acids. Trimming shortened V by 4 bases and J by 0 bases, and 14 bases separated the two germline ends. From germline, CDR1 is PRHDT and CDR2 FYEKMQ (reference sequence). CDR3 DNA sequence: TGTGCCAGCAGCTCCCTCTTCGGGGGTAGCACAGATACGCAGTATTTT. This encodes CASSSLFGGSTDTQYF. Based on the CDR3 plus reference TRBV13 and TRBJ2-3, the full variable domain is AAGVIQSPRHLIKEKRETATLKCYPIPRHDTVYWYQQGPGQDPQFLISFYEKMQSDKGSIPDRFSAQQFSDYHSELNMSSLELGDSALYFCASSSLFGGSTDTQYFGPGTRLTVL.

The rearrangement uses TRBV3-1 (or the pseudogene TRBV3-2) and TRBJ1-1; perhaps TRBD1 as D (6 bases). Deletions cut 2 bases from V and 1 base from J, with 8 bases between. There are 14 residues in the CDR3. Per the germline V gene, CDR1 is LGHDT and CDR2 is YNNKEL (reference sequence). CDR3 bases: TGTGCCAGCAGCCAACCACAGGGGAACACTGAAGCTTTCTTT. This sequence encodes CASSQPQGNTEAFF.

This chain joins TRBV6-4 and TRBJ1-5, with TRBD1 as a possible D gene (6 bases). The germline CDR1 and CDR2 sequences are MRHNA and SNTAGT. This CDR3 is 13 amino acids long. Trimming shortened V by 3 bases and J by 5 bases, and 8 bases separated the two germline ends. The CDR3 DNA reads TGTGCCAGCAGTGAGGGGGCGCATCAGCCCCAGCATTTT. The encoded protein is CASSEGAHQPQHF.

CDR3 amino acids: CAWSPRDRQETQYF. The CDR3 DNA reads TGTGCCTGGAGTCCCCGGGACAGACAAGAGACCCAGTACTTC. The chain carries TRBV30 and TRBJ2-5; 7 bases are shared with TRBD1. CDR1 is GTSNPN, CDR2 SVGIG, per germline (reference sequence). CDR3 length: 14 residues. Germline trimming cut 2 bases from V and 2 bases from J; bases unmatched to any gene: 5. Looking up the rest from reference TRBV30 and TRBJ2-5 gives the full variable domain: SQTIHQWPATLVQPVGSPLSLECTVEGTSNPNLYWYRQAAGRGLQLLFYSVGIGQISSEVPQNLSASRPQDRQFILSSKKLLLSDSGFYLCAWSPRDRQETQYFGPGTRLLVL.

V and J are TRBV27 and TRBJ1-5, with D perhaps matching TRBD1 (6 bases). The CDR3 covers 15 residues. The V end lost 3 bases, the J end lost 4 bases, and 13 bases lay between the germline ends. The germline CDR1 and CDR2 sequences are MNHEY and SMNVEV (reference sequence). The CDR3 DNA is TGTGCCAGCAGTTTGGACAGTTTACGGAATCAGCCCCAGCATTTT. Translation: CASSLDSLRNQPQHF.

The J gene is TRBJ2-1, the V gene TRBV19; weak D call: TRBD2 (6 bases). This CDR3 is 15 amino acids long. Germline CDR1 and CDR2: LNHDA and SQIVND (reference sequence). Trimming took 2 bases from V and 2 from J, leaving 10 bases between them. The CDR3, as DNA: TGTGCCAGTAGTATATGGCGGGAACCCTACAATGAGCAGTTCTTC. This translates into CASSIWREPYNEQFF.

J is TRBJ2-3 and V is TRBV7-2; 10 bases map to TRBD2. Germline loops: CDR1 SGHTA, CDR2 FQGNSA. There are 15 residues in the CDR3. V shed 4 bases and J 7 bases; nucleotides not matched to a gene: 8. CDR3 loop: CASSSQLAGGYTQYF. The DNA of the CDR3 is TGTGCCAGCAGCTCCCAGTTAGCGGGAGGCTATACGCAGTATTTT. The full variable domain, its missing parts supplied by reference TRBV7-2 and TRBJ2-3, is GAGVSQSPSNKVTEKGKDVELRCDPISGHTALYWYRQSLGQGLEFLIYFQGNSAPDKSGLPSDRFSAERTGGSVSTLTIQRTQQEDSAVYLCASSSQLAGGYTQYFGPGTRLTVL.

The rearrangement joins TRBV30 to TRBJ1-2; 7 bases line up with TRBD1. The germline V gene has CDR1 GTSNPN and CDR2 SVGIG (reference sequence). V lost 3 bases to trimming and J lost 7 bases; unmatched junction nucleotides: 8. The CDR3 is made up of 13 amino acids. CDR3 bases: TGTGCCTGGAGGAGGACAGGCCAAGGTGGCTACACCTTC. As protein: CAWRRTGQGGYTF.

The gene calls are TRBV10-1 and TRBJ2-7, with unresolved D. CDR1 WNHNN and CDR2 SYGVQD come from the germline V gene (reference sequence). The CDR3 sequence is 15 residues long. V was trimmed by 5 bases and J by 0 bases, leaving 14 bases between them. The CDR3 nucleotides read TGCGCCAGCAGTTCCTTTTCTGCAGGCTCCTACGAGCAGTACTTC. Its protein is CASSSFSAGSYEQYF.

The V call is TRBV19, the J call TRBJ2-7; a possible D gene is TRBD1 (5 bases). The CDR3 is 15 residues long. Trimming cost V 3 bases and J 5 bases, with 17 bases left between them. Germline CDR1 reads LNHDA; CDR2 reads SQIVND (reference sequence). The CDR3 protein is CASSMGGSGPHEQYF. As DNA, the CDR3 is TGTGCCAGTAGTATGGGCGGCTCAGGGCCCCACGAGCAGTACTTC.

This clone was seen a single time. The rearrangement uses TRBV7-8 and TRBJ2-3, with D perhaps matching TRBD2 (5 bases). The CDR3 totals 14 residues. The ends were cut back, 1 base at V and 7 bases at J, with 12 bases in the middle. The germline V gene has CDR1 SGHVS and CDR2 FQNEAQ. CDR3 region: CASSLDSGSNTQYF. For the CDR3, the DNA is TGTGCCAGCAGCTTAGATTCGGGGAGCAATACGCAGTATTTT.

V gene TRBV6-6 combines with J gene TRBJ2-7, with D possibly TRBD1 on 5 matching bases. V gave up 4 bases and J gave up 1 base, with 11 bases separating them. Looked up from germline, CDR1 is MNHNY and CDR2 is SVGAGI (reference sequence). The CDR3 is 14 amino acids. This CDR3 is CASSFDRKSYEQYF. CDR3 sequence (DNA): TGTGCCAGCAGTTTCGACAGAAAATCCTACGAGCAGTACTTC.

This sequence joins TRBV27 and TRBJ1-1; 8 nucleotides agree with TRBD1. The V segment lost 5 bases and the J segment 3 bases; nucleotides outside the gene matches: 5. This CDR3 contains 14 residues. CDR1 and CDR2 (germline): MNHEY, SMNVEV (reference sequence). CDR3 nucleotides: TGTGCCAGCAGTGCTCAGGGGGCCGACACTGAAGCTTTCTTT. The encoded protein is CASSAQGADTEAFF.

V and J are TRBV3-1 (or the pseudogene TRBV3-2) and TRBJ2-2; 7 bases are a match to TRBD1. The CDR3 is 20 residues long. Trimming removed 6 bases from V and 4 bases from J; junction bases left unmatched: 23. From germline, CDR1 is LGHDT and CDR2 YNNKEL (reference sequence). The CDR3, as DNA: TGTGCCAGCAGTCGCTCAACACAGGGGCAGACTGCTAGGAGCACCGGGGAGCTGTTTTTT. Residues: CASSRSTQGQTARSTGELFF.